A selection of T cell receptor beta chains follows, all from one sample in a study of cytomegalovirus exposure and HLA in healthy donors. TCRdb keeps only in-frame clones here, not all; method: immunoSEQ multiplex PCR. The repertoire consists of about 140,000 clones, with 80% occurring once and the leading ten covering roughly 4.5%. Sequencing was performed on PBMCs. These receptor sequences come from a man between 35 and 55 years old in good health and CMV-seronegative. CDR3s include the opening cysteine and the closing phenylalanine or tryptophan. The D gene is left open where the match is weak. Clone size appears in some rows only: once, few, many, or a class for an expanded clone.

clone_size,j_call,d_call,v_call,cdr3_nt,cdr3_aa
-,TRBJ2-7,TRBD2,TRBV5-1,TGCGCCAACAGCATAACTAGCGGGGGGGCTTACGAGCAGTACTTC,CANSITSGGAYEQYF
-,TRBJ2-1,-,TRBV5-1,TGCGCCAGCAGCTCCCAGGGTACGGATGAGCAGTTCTTC,CASSSQGTDEQFF
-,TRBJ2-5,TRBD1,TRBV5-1,TGCGCCAGCAGCCGGACAGGGGTGACCCAGTACTTC,CASSRTGVTQYF
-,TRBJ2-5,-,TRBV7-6,TGTGCCAGCAGCTTAAATGCGCTACAAGAGACCCAGTACTTC,CASSLNALQETQYF
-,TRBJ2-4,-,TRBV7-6,TGTGCCAGCAGCCCCGGGGATTGGAGAAACATTCAGTACTTC,CASSPGDWRNIQYF
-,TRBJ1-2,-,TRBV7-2,TGTGCCAGCAGTCAACCCGGAGAAGGTGGCTACGCCTTC,CASSQPGEGGYAF
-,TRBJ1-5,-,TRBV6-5,TGTGCCAGCAGTTATACAGGAGTCAATCAGCCCCAGCATTTT,CASSYTGVNQPQHF
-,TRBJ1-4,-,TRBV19,TGTGCCAGTAGTAGCCGGGACTTTCCTTATGAAAAACTGTTTTTT,CASSSRDFPYEKLFF
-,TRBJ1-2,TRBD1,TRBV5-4,TGTGCCAGCAGCCAAGGTGTGAGGACAGGGGCTTTTGGCTACACCTTC,CASSQGVRTGAFGYTF
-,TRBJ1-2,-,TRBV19,TGTGCCAGTAACCCGAGAACAGGACCTAACTATGGCTACACCTTC,CASNPRTGPNYGYTF
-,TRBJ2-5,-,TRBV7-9,TGTGCCAGCAGCGGGGTCGGACAGCCGGAAGAGACCCAGTACTTC,CASSGVGQPEETQYF
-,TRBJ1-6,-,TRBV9,TGTGCCAGCAGCGTAGGAGTGCTAGAAAATTCACCCCTCCACTTT,CASSVGVLENSPLHF
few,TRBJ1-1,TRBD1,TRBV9,TGTGCCAGCAGCTCCAGACAGGGGGACACTGAAGCTTTCTTT,CASSSRQGDTEAFF
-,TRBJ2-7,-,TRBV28,TGTGCCAGCAGTTTAAGGCGGCCCTACGAGCAGTACTTC,CASSLRRPYEQYF
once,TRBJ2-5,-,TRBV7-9,TGTGCCAGCAGTCCAGACTCCATTAGACTGGAGACCCAGTACTTC,CASSPDSIRLETQYF
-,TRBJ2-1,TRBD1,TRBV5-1,TGCGCCAGCAGCGGGTGGACAGGGGTCTCCTACAATGAGCAGTTCTTC,CASSGWTGVSYNEQFF
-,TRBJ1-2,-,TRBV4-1,TGCGCCAGCAGCCAAGTGCGGAGCTATGGCTACACCTTC,CASSQVRSYGYTF
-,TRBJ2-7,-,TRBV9,TGTGCCAGCAGCGTAGATGGGCCCTCAGGCGAGCAGTACTTC,CASSVDGPSGEQYF
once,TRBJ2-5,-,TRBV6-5,TGTGCCAGCAGTTACTTCCAGGGGGGTTTGGAAGAGACCCAGTACTTC,CASSYFQGGLEETQYF
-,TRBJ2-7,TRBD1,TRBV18,TGTGCCAGCTCACCTAGCGCGACAGGGGGAAATGAGCAGTACTTC,CASSPSATGGNEQYF
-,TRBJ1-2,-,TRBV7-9,TGTGCCAGCAGCTTAGTAAATTTTTTACAGGGCAGTAACTATGGCTACACCTTC,CASSLVNFLQGSNYGYTF
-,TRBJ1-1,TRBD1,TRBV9,TGTGCCAGCAGCGTAGCCGGACAGGTGAACACTGAAGCTTTCTTT,CASSVAGQVNTEAFF
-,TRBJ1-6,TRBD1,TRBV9,TGTGCCAGCAGCGTAGGAGGGACAGGTAATTCACCCCTCCACTTT,CASSVGGTGNSPLHF
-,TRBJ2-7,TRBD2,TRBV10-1,TGCGCCAGCGCCGGGACTAGCGTCGGCGAGCAGTACTTC,CASAGTSVGEQYF
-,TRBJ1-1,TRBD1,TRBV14,TGTGCCAGCAGCCCATGGACAGGGCGCACTGAAGCTTTCTTT,CASSPWTGRTEAFF
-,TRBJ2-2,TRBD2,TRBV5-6,TGTGCCAGCAGCTCAGAGCGGGGGAGCCACACCGGGGAGCTGTTTTTT,CASSSERGSHTGELFF
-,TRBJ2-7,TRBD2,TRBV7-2,TGTGCCAGCAGCTTCCCAGCGGGGGGCGTCTCCTACGAGCAGTACTTC,CASSFPAGGVSYEQYF
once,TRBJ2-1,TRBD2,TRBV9,TGTGCCAGCAGCGTAGTTCTAGCGGGCAATGAGCAGTTCTTC,CASSVVLAGNEQFF
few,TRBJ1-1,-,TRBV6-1,TGTGCCAGCATCGCGGGGGCGAGCCCGAACACTGAAGCTTTCTTT,CASIAGASPNTEAFF
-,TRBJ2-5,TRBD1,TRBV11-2,TGTGCCAGCAGCTCGGGACAGGGGTTGACGACCCAGTACTTC,CASSSGQGLTTQYF
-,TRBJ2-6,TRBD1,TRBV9,TGTGCCAGCAGCCCGAGACAGGGCCGCTCTGGGGCCAACGTCCTGACTTTC,CASSPRQGRSGANVLTF
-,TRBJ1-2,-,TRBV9,TGTGCCAGCAGCCCCCAGGGCCTTGCTAACTATGGCTACACCTTC,CASSPQGLANYGYTF
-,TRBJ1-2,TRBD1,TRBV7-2,TGTGCCAGCAGCTTATACGACAGGGTCTACGGCTACACCTTC,CASSLYDRVYGYTF
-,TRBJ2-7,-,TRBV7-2,TGTGCCAGCAGCTTCCGGGACTTAGCTCAGCAGTACTTC,CASSFRDLAQQYF
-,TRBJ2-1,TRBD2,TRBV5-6,TGTGCCAGCAGCTGGAGGCTAGCGGGATCCAGCTCCTACAATGAGCAGTTCTTC,CASSWRLAGSSSYNEQFF
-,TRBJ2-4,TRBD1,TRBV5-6,TGTGCCAGCAGCTCCGAGACAGGGTTGGACATTCAGTACTTC,CASSSETGLDIQYF
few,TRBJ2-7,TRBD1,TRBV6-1,TGTTCCGCAAAGACCGAGACAGGGGTTGGCGAGCAGTACTTC,CSAKTETGVGEQYF
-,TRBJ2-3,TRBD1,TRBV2,TGTGCCAGCAAGGAGACAGGGCCGAGTGATACGCAGTATTTT,CASKETGPSDTQYF
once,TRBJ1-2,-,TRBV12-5,TGTGCTAGTGGCCTGGACAGAAATGGCTACACCTTC,CASGLDRNGYTF
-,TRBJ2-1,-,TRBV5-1,TGCGCCAGCAGTCGGGACTACAATGAGCAGTTCTTC,CASSRDYNEQFF
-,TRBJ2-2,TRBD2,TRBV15,TGTGCCACCAGCGGAGCGGCCGGGACTAGCATCTCAAGGGAGCTGTTTTTT,CATSGAAGTSISRELFF
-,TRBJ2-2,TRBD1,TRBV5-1,TGCGCCAGCAGCCCTCGACAGGGTACCACCGGGGAGCTGTTTTTT,CASSPRQGTTGELFF
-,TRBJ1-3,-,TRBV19,TGTGCCAGTAGTTTTTCGTGGCAGGCGACCATCTCTGGAAACACCATATATTTT,CASSFSWQATISGNTIYF
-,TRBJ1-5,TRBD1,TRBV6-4,TGTGCCAGCAGTGACTCGACAGGGGGCAATCAGCCCCAGCATTTT,CASSDSTGGNQPQHF
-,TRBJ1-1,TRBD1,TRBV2,TGTGCCAGCACGATAGGACAGGGACACACTGAAGCTTTCTTT,CASTIGQGHTEAFF
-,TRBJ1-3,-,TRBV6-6,TGTGCCAGCAGTAGCCAGGTCTCTGGAAACACCATATATTTT,CASSSQVSGNTIYF
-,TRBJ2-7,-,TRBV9,TGTGCCAGCAGCGTAGCGGGTTTCTCCTACGAGCAGTACTTC,CASSVAGFSYEQYF
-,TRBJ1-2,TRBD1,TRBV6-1,TGTGCCAGCAAGACAGGGGAGTCTAACTATGGCTACACCTTC,CASKTGESNYGYTF
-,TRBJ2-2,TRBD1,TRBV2,TGTGCCAGCAGTGTCACAGGGGGACACACCGGGGAGCTGTTTTTT,CASSVTGGHTGELFF
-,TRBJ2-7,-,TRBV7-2,TGTGCCAGCAGCTTGGGGAGAACCTACGAGCAGTACTTC,CASSLGRTYEQYF
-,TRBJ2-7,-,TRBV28,TGTGCCAGCAAAATCTGGGGGGACGGAGCCTACGAGCAGTACTTC,CASKIWGDGAYEQYF
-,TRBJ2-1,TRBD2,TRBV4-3,TGCGCCAGCAGCCAAGTTCGGGGGGGATACAATGAGCAGTTCTTC,CASSQVRGGYNEQFF
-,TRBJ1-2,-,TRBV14,TGTGCCAGCAATCAGGGGCCCTATGGCTACACCTTC,CASNQGPYGYTF